This TCR beta chain was recorded in a study of cytomegalovirus exposure and HLA in healthy donors. Study-wide findings and caveats: Several top significant clusters appeared, in a later analysis, to be linked to common viral pathogens. Judged likely to be a sequencing artifact was a cluster of highly shared sequence variants. Per a prior analysis, the majority of TCR beta V segments were productive roughly 87% or roughly 30% of the time.

This CDR3 contains 16 residues. The germline gives CDR1 MNHEY, CDR2 SMNVEV (reference sequence). Trimming left V 5 bases short and J 3 bases short, with 20 bases between. Healthy bone marrow donors made up the donor group. Of note for this clone: Antigen: not known.

PCR involved 60 Vbeta and 13 Jbeta primers. Produced via immunoSEQ multiplex PCR; TCRdb's table is partial and in-frame only. The data hold roughly 150,000 clones, with roughly 73% observed a single time. The chain links TRBV27 to TRBJ2-7, with D perhaps matching TRBD2 (6 bases). Sequenced: PBMCs. This sequence was found in a young man in good health and CMV-seropositive. The CDR3 region is CASSPQEGARSYEQYF. In DNA form, the CDR3 reads TGTGCCAGCAGTCCTCAGGAGGGCGCGCGGAGCTACGAGCAGTACTTC.